These 26 T cell receptor beta chains were sequenced from one sample in a study of blood T cells in healthy people across ages. The second PCR ran roughly 7 to 12 cycles with a sample-barcoded 5' primer and J-beta primers. A single record per CDR3 protein comes from TCRdb applying MiXCR to the 5' RACE reads. Seen here are 1.5 million to 2 million distinct CDR3 sequences, 28% observed once, and the top ten hold around 7.7%. Source material: blood. These receptors were collected from a woman aged 25 to 39 in good health.

This clonotype has a handful of counts. CDR3 region: CSMTSGSTDTQYF. In DNA form, the CDR3 reads TGCAGTATGACTAGCGGGAGTACAGATACGCAGTATTTT. The J gene is TRBJ2-3, the V gene TRBV29-1; TRBD2 aligns across 12 bases. This CDR3 has 13 residues. The V gene's germline CDR1 is SQVTM and CDR2 ANQGSEA.

This clonotype was observed a handful of times. At one end the junction does not follow the germline gene, possibly because of a read error. V usage is TRBV20-1 and J usage is TRBJ2-1; D may be TRBD2 (5 bases). The CDR3 contains 15 residues. The germline V gene encodes CDR1 DFQATT and CDR2 SNEGSKA (reference sequence). CDR3 protein: CSAPRRADSYDEQFF. CDR3 nucleotides: TGCAGTGCCCCCCGGCGGGCGGACTCCTACGATGAGCAGTTCTTC.

A few counts support this clonotype. The J gene is TRBJ2-5, the V gene TRBV29-1; 11 bases line up with TRBD2. The germline gives CDR1 SQVTM, CDR2 ANQGSEA. This CDR3 contains 18 residues. V shed 3 bases and J 4 bases; nucleotides not matched to a gene: 16. This CDR3 reads CSVDPTPPSGGSRETQYF. As DNA, the CDR3 is TGCAGCGTTGATCCAACCCCCCCTAGCGGGGGGTCTCGAGAGACCCAGTACTTC.

In this sample, this clonotype turned up a few times. The gene calls are TRBV7-9 and TRBJ2-7; 9 bases match TRBD1. J gave up 4 bases and V 5 bases, and 9 bases lay outside the gene matches. Germline CDR1 and CDR2: SEHNR and FQNEAQ (reference sequence). This CDR3 is 15 amino acids long. The CDR3 DNA follows: TGTGCCAGCAGCCAGAGGGACAGGGATCCTTACGAGCAGTACTTC. The encoded protein is CASSQRDRDPYEQYF.

As for this clonotype: A clone one base away is much larger, so this may be a read error. This rearrangement joins TRBV12-3 or TRBV12-4 to TRBJ2-7; 7 nucleotides align to TRBD1. The CDR3 is 16 amino acids. The CDR3 reads CAGSFRQGRTTYEQYF. The CDR3 nucleotides read TGTGCCGGCAGTTTCAGACAGGGAAGAACTACCTACGAGCAGTACTTC.

V and J are TRBV20-1 and TRBJ2-5; no clear D gene. The length of the CDR3 is 15 residues. The V and J ends lost 4 bases and 4 bases respectively, with 19 bases between them. Germline V gives CDR1 DFQATT, CDR2 SNEGSKA (reference sequence). The CDR3 coding sequence is TGCAGTGCTAAGCCACCGGTGAGCGTAGGAGAGACCCAGTACTTC. As protein: CSAKPPVSVGETQYF.

The J gene is TRBJ2-5, the V gene TRBV5-1; possibly TRBD2 for D (6 bases). The DNA matches TRBJ2-7 better at its end, which makes the J call doubtful. CDR3 length equals 14 residues. Germline CDR1 SGHRS, CDR2 YFSETQ. Written as DNA, the CDR3 is TGCGCCAGCAACCAGATACCGGGAGCGTACGAGCAGTACTTC. Its translation is CASNQIPGAYEQYF.

The chain joins TRBV12-5 to TRBJ2-7; 7 positions agree with TRBD1. The CDR3 has 12 amino acids. Per germline, CDR1 LGHNT and CDR2 FRNRAP. CDR3: CGSASDRPGQYF. In nucleotides, the CDR3 is TGTGGTAGCGCTTCGGACAGGCCAGGGCAGTACTTC.

This clonotype turned up a few times. The V gene is TRBV12-3 or TRBV12-4, the J gene TRBJ2-5; tentatively, D is TRBD2 (6 bases). The V and J ends lost 7 bases and 3 bases respectively, with 12 bases between them. The CDR3 is 13 amino acids. The CDR3 loop is CASTIGTEETQYF. CDR3 coding DNA: TGTGCCAGCACCATAGGGACTGAAGAGACCCAGTACTTC.

This clonotype has more than one count but fewer than ten. CDR3 sequence (DNA): TGTGCCAGCAGTTTAGCGCCACCTGGACTAGCGGGAGAGAGGAGGGACCACGAGCAGTACTTC. It encodes CASSLAPPGLAGERRDHEQYF. The chain carries TRBV12-3 or TRBV12-4 and TRBJ2-7; TRBD2 aligns across 13 bases. CDR3 size: 21 residues. V dropped 0 bases and J dropped 5; count of bases not matched to a gene: 19.

This clonotype came up a few times. CDR3 coding DNA: TGCAGTGCTAGGGGCTCCAGGGACCGAGATCAGCCCCAGCATTTT. As protein: CSARGSRDRDQPQHF. The genes are TRBV20-1 and TRBJ1-5, with D possibly being TRBD1 (5 bases). Germline loops: CDR1 DFQATT, CDR2 SNEGSKA (reference sequence). The CDR3 length is 15 residues. Trimming removed 3 bases from V and 5 bases from J, with 17 bases in between.

The V and J genes are TRBV20-1 and TRBJ2-5, with D hard to call. CDR1 is DFQATT and CDR2 is SNEGSKA in the germline V gene (reference sequence). The V end was cut by 3 bases, the J end by 0 bases, with 8 bases between. The CDR3 is 13 residues long. The CDR3 nucleotides read TGCAGTGCTAGTAACAGAAACCAAGAGACCCAGTACTTC. This encodes CSASNRNQETQYF.

In the case of this clonotype: A junction boundary mismatches the germline segment, possibly from a read error. This rearrangement joins TRBV20-1 to TRBJ2-4, with D possibly TRBD2 on 5 matching bases. Judging by the DNA end, TRBJ2-7 fits better; the J call may be wrong. Germline-derived CDR1 and CDR2 are DFQATT and SNEGSKA (reference sequence). This CDR3 comprises 12 residues. The CDR3 coding sequence is TGCAGGGCTAGACGGGACTCCTACGAGCAGTACTTC. Translating it yields CRARRDSYEQYF.

The table lists this clonotype with many counts. V usage is TRBV12-3 or TRBV12-4 and J usage is TRBJ1-2, with D maybe TRBD1 (6 bases). V gave up 2 bases and J gave up 3 bases, with 13 bases separating them. The length of the CDR3 is 15 residues. Here the CDR3 DNA reads TGTGCCAGCAGTTTATCCCTAAGGGGGGACTATGGCTACACCTTC. It yields the protein CASSLSLRGDYGYTF.

Comments on this clonotype: A much larger clone differs by one base, so this may be a read error. The V call is TRBV24-1, the J call TRBJ2-7, with TRBD1 identical over 8 bases. The DNA end is more similar to TRBJ2-5, so the J call may be wrong. This CDR3 region has 18 residues. The germline CDR1 and CDR2 sequences are KGHDR and SFDVKD. CDR3 sequence: CATSDLREWAGGAETQYF. CDR3 coding DNA: TGTGCCACCAGTGATTTGCGGGAGTGGGCAGGGGGCGCGGAGACCCAGTACTTC.

The genes are TRBV5-1 and TRBJ2-3, with unresolved D. Germline-derived CDR1 and CDR2 are SGHRS and YFSETQ. The CDR3 spans 15 residues. Trimming shortened V by 3 bases and J by 1 base, and 12 bases separated the two germline ends. The CDR3 spells CASSSRAVGTDTQYF. The CDR3 DNA reads as TGCGCCAGCAGCTCTAGGGCGGTTGGCACAGATACGCAGTATTTT.

The chain employs TRBV15 and TRBJ2-4; 14 positions match TRBD2. Unmatched junction bases numbered 16, after V lost 5 bases and J lost 13 bases. Looked up from germline, CDR1 is LNHNV and CDR2 is YYDKDF (reference sequence). CDR3 length: 17 residues. The CDR3 DNA reads as TGTGCCACCAGCGCTTCGACTAGCGGGGGGGGCTTACGGGAGCAGTACTTC. It codes for CATSASTSGGGLREQYF.

This clonotype was counted between two and nine times. This may come from a read error, since a much larger clone is one base off. The chain uses TRBV29-1 and TRBJ2-7; possibly TRBD1 for D (6 bases). Matching the DNA end better, TRBJ2-4 makes the J call doubtful. This CDR3 comprises 12 residues. Germline V gives CDR1 SQVTM, CDR2 ANQGSEA. In nucleotides, the CDR3 is TGCAGCGCTGGGGGACATGGGAACATTCAGTACTTC. Its translation: CSAGGHGNIQYF.

This clonotype occurred a few times. The rearrangement joins TRBV20-1 to TRBJ1-5, with 9 bases lining up with TRBD1. The V gene's germline CDR1 is DFQATT and CDR2 SNEGSKA (reference sequence). The CDR3 consists of 13 residues. CDR3 region: CRGDRASNQPQHF. CDR3 nucleotides: TGCAGAGGGGACAGGGCTAGCAATCAGCCCCAGCATTTT.

This clonotype was seen at least ten times. The chain couples TRBV20-1 to TRBJ2-1, with TRBD2 identical over 9 bases. J lost 1 base, V lost 6 bases, and 4 bases had no gene match. Germline loops: CDR1 DFQATT, CDR2 SNEGSKA (reference sequence). The CDR3 has 14 amino acids. This CDR3 reads CSAGGGASYNEQFF. The CDR3 DNA reads as TGCAGTGCAGGCGGGGGGGCATCCTACAATGAGCAGTTCTTC.

J is TRBJ2-7 and V is TRBV11-2; D gene uncertain. V lost 1 base and J 7 bases, leaving 17 bases between the germline ends. Germline CDR1 SGHAT, CDR2 FQNNGV. The CDR3 is made up of 15 amino acids. The DNA for the CDR3 is TGTGCCAGCAGCTTAGTCGCCCAGGCCCTGGGGGAGCAGTACTTC. Residues: CASSLVAQALGEQYF.

The chain uses TRBV12-3 or TRBV12-4 and TRBJ2-1, with 7 nucleotides matching TRBD1. V trimming: 5 bases; J trimming: 3 bases; junction bases outside the gene matches: 16. The CDR3 consists of 18 residues. The CDR3 spells CASSPLRQGSPSYNEQFF. The CDR3 DNA reads as TGTGCCAGCAGTCCGTTGCGACAGGGTAGTCCTAGCTACAATGAGCAGTTCTTC.

Worth noting for this clonotype: Being one base from a much bigger clone, this may be a read error. The chain couples TRBV29-1 to TRBJ2-1, with D perhaps matching TRBD1 (6 bases). Per germline, CDR1 SQVTM and CDR2 ANQGSEA. V lost 3 bases and J lost 5, with 11 bases in between. This CDR3 is 13 amino acids long. CDR3 coding DNA: TGCAGCGTTGAGTACAGGGAAGACAATGAGCAGTTCTTC. It encodes CSVEYREDNEQFF.

Worth noting for this clonotype: A read error may account for a junction end that differs from germline. The V and J genes are TRBV30 and TRBJ2-3; 9 bases agree with TRBD1. Germline loops: CDR1 GTSNPN, CDR2 SVGIG (reference sequence). The CDR3 has 14 residues. The CDR3 DNA reads TGTGCCTGGAGTCCGGGACAGGGTAAAGATACGCGGTATTTT. It yields the protein CAWSPGQGKDTRYF.

V usage is TRBV5-5 and J usage is TRBJ1-1; perhaps TRBD1 as D (6 bases). The CDR3 runs to 13 residues. Germline CDR1 SGHKS, CDR2 YYEKEE (reference sequence). Trimming pared 4 bases from V and 7 bases from J, leaving 14 bases between. The DNA for the CDR3 is TGTGCCAGCAGCCGCCAACGGACAGTTGAAGCTTTCTTT. Residues: CASSRQRTVEAFF.

The chain uses TRBV10-2 and TRBJ2-7; 9 bases are a match to TRBD1. J gave up 4 bases and V 2 bases, and 12 bases lay outside the gene matches. Germline V lookup: CDR1 WSHSY, CDR2 SAAADI. The CDR3 consists of 17 residues. CDR3 region: CASSEAGTGNLGYEQYF. In nucleotides, the CDR3 is TGCGCCAGCAGTGAGGCGGGGACAGGGAACCTAGGTTACGAGCAGTACTTC.